One sample yielded the 19 T cell receptor beta chains listed below, sequenced in a study of T cells in Graves' hyperthyroidism and ophthalmopathy. The source material, RNA transcripts, was used to amplify TCR beta CDR3 regions. HTBI primers were employed in a first-round RT-PCR of the TCR CDR3. A single record per CDR3 protein comes from TCRdb applying MiXCR to the multiplex PCR reads. The sample lists 600,000 to 800,000 distinct CDR3 sequences, about 35% occurring once. Sequencing was carried out using blood. The source of these receptors is a middle-aged woman with Graves' hyperthyroidism.

This clonotype was counted only a few times. J is TRBJ2-5 and V is TRBV4-3; weak D call: TRBD1 (6 bases). CDR3 length: 15 residues. V was pared by 4 bases and J by 7 bases, with 19 bases between. CDR1 and CDR2 (germline): LGHNA, YSLEER. As DNA, the CDR3 is TGCGCCAGCAGCCCTAATCGGGACATAGAAAGGACCCAGTACTTC. As protein: CASSPNRDIERTQYF.

This sequence joins TRBV29-1 and TRBJ1-3; D uncertain. Trimming removed 3 bases from V and 4 bases from J, with 13 bases in between. The CDR3 sequence is 14 residues long. Germline values: CDR1 SQVTM, CDR2 ANQGSEA. CDR3 loop: CSVDDGEGGNTIYF. The CDR3 DNA sequence: TGCAGCGTTGACGACGGGGAGGGAGGAAACACCATATATTTT.

This clonotype occurred many times. The V call is TRBV14, the J call TRBJ1-2; no clear D gene. This CDR3 region has 15 residues. The V gene lost 1 base and the J gene lost 7 bases, with 16 bases spanning the gap. Germline assignment: CDR1 SGHDN and CDR2 FVKESK. The CDR3 protein is CASSQVPARLAGYTF. DNA for the CDR3: TGTGCCAGCAGCCAAGTTCCGGCCCGTCTGGCTGGCTACACCTTC.

The CDR3 DNA reads as TGTGCCAGCAGCCTCGGGACAGGGTTGTCTGAAGCTTTCTTT. Translating gives CASSLGTGLSEAFF. The gene calls are TRBV4-2 and TRBJ1-1; 9 bases are shared with TRBD1. Losses at the gene ends were 4 bases for V and 6 bases for J; bases not matched to a gene: 6. CDR3 size: 14 residues. The germline V gene encodes CDR1 LGHNA and CDR2 YNFKEQ.

This chain uses TRBV7-8 with TRBJ2-7, with a tentative D call TRBD1 (5 bases). The DNA matches TRBJ2-5 better at its end, which makes the J call doubtful. CDR1 and CDR2 (germline): SGHVS, FQNEAQ. The CDR3 runs to 14 residues. This chain's CDR3 is CASSTSGSGETQYF. The CDR3 DNA is TGTGCCAGCAGCACGTCAGGGTCGGGAGAGACCCAGTACTTC.

This clonotype appeared many times. This chain joins TRBV7-9 and TRBJ1-2; possibly TRBD1 for D (6 bases). The CDR3 length is 13 residues. Germline assignment: CDR1 SEHNR and CDR2 FQNEAQ (reference sequence). V shed 5 bases and J shed 4 bases, with 11 bases lying between them. The CDR3 DNA is TGTGCCAGCAGCGCGGGGGCGGGCTATGGCTACACCTTC. Its translation: CASSAGAGYGYTF.

The chain has TRBV25-1 and TRBJ1-5; TRBD1 agrees at 9 bases. Germline V CDR1 and CDR2: MGHDK, SYGVNS. V dropped 11 bases and J dropped 3; count of bases not matched to a gene: 14. This CDR3 has 16 residues. The DNA for the CDR3 is TGTGCCCCCACCCGGACAGGGGCGATCTTCAATCAGCCCCAGCATTTT. This gives the protein CAPTRTGAIFNQPQHF.

This clonotype was observed a few times. The chain links TRBV6-1 to TRBJ1-1; D is unresolved. The CDR3 is 11 amino acids. Trimming took 2 bases from V and 5 from J, leaving 3 bases between them. The germline CDR1 and CDR2 sequences are MNHNS and SASEGT. The CDR3: CASSEWTEAFF. The CDR3 DNA sequence: TGTGCCAGCAGTGAATGGACTGAAGCTTTCTTT.

This clonotype was found a few times. V is TRBV14 and J is TRBJ2-2; weak D call: TRBD1 (6 bases). This CDR3 region has 15 residues. Germline V gives CDR1 SGHDN, CDR2 FVKESK. V was shortened by 2 bases and J by 2 bases, with 9 bases between the two germline ends. CDR3 residues: CASSQRQDNTGELFF. The CDR3 DNA is TGTGCCAGCAGCCAAAGACAGGATAACACCGGGGAGCTGTTTTTT.

This clonotype came up a few times. J is TRBJ1-4 and V is TRBV10-3, with 7 bases matching TRBD1. This CDR3 is built from 15 residues. The junction had 16 bases not matched to a gene; V was cut back by 10 bases and J by 8 bases. Germline V gene data show CDR1 as ENHRY and CDR2 as SYGVKD. The CDR3 sequence is CATSDRDRAQEKLFF. CDR3 in DNA: TGTGCCACCTCCGACCGCGACAGGGCCCAGGAAAAACTGTTTTTT.

This clonotype was seen only a few times. The gene calls are TRBV12-3 or TRBV12-4 and TRBJ2-2; D is unresolved. The V end was cut by 11 bases, the J end by 1 base, with 11 bases between. The CDR3 extends over 13 amino acids. The CDR3 sequence is CALRVQNTGELFF. CDR3 in DNA: TGTGCCCTCCGGGTCCAGAACACCGGGGAGCTGTTTTTT.

As to this clonotype: This CDR3 fails to terminate in the conserved phenylalanine or tryptophan, so it likely reflects a read error. The chain has TRBV19 and TRBJ1-1; D remains unclear. The ends were cut back, 6 bases at V and 2 bases at J, with 4 bases in the middle. The germline V gene has CDR1 LNHDA and CDR2 SQIVND (reference sequence). This CDR3 region has 11 residues. The CDR3 DNA reads TGTGCCAGTAGGTCCAACACTGAAGCTTTCCTT. Its translation: CASRSNTEAFL.

The chain uses TRBV7-2 and TRBJ1-6; the match to TRBD1 covers 8 bases. The CDR3 spans 13 residues. V dropped 1 base and J dropped 12; count of bases not matched to a gene: 2. Germline V gene sequence: CDR1 SGHTA, CDR2 FQGNSA. The CDR3 DNA follows: TGTGCCAGCAGCTTAGACGGACAGGGACCCCTCCACTTT. Encoded protein: CASSLDGQGPLHF.

V gene TRBV7-4 combines with J gene TRBJ2-7; 7 nucleotides agree with TRBD2. V was clipped by 6 bases and J by 2 bases; unmatched bases: 10. This CDR3 is 15 amino acids long. Germline CDR1 SGHVT, CDR2 SQSDAQ. This CDR3 is CASSLQTGTTYEQYF. The CDR3 DNA reads TGTGCCAGCAGTTTACAGACCGGGACTACCTACGAGCAGTACTTC.

This clonotype was found a few times. This chain joins TRBV6-9 and TRBJ1-5, with D unresolved. Trimming shortened V by 6 bases and J by 2 bases, and 11 bases separated the two germline ends. The CDR3 length is 14 residues. Germline V gives CDR1 MNHGY, CDR2 SVAAGI. This chain's CDR3 is CASRLGGGNQPQHF. The CDR3 DNA reads as TGTGCCAGCAGATTGGGCGGGGGCAATCAGCCCCAGCATTTT.

The chain carries TRBV20-1 and TRBJ2-5, with 9 bases matching TRBD2. Germline trimming cut 1 base from V and 3 bases from J; bases unmatched to any gene: 6. Germline V gene data show CDR1 as DFQATT and CDR2 as SNEGSKA (reference sequence). The CDR3 consists of 15 residues. The CDR3 loop reads CSARGVLAGKETQYF. CDR3 nucleotides: TGCAGTGCTAGAGGGGTCCTAGCGGGGAAAGAGACCCAGTACTTC.

This clonotype was recorded at least ten times. V gene TRBV10-3 combines with J gene TRBJ2-5; the D is unclear. The germline V and J ends were trimmed by 2 bases and 1 base, with 2 bases remaining between them. The CDR3 extends over 12 amino acids. In germline, CDR1 is ENHRY, CDR2 SYGVKD. CDR3 in amino acids: CAISEPQETQYF. CDR3 coding DNA: TGTGCCATCAGTGAGCCCCAAGAGACCCAGTACTTC.

The chain combines TRBV20-1 with TRBJ2-5, with D perhaps matching TRBD1 or TRBD2 (6 bases each). Germline-derived CDR1 and CDR2 are DFQATT and SNEGSKA (reference sequence). V was clipped by 1 base and J by 3 bases, with 12 bases between them. CDR3 length: 14 residues. CDR3 in DNA: TGCAGTGCTAGAGGACAGGCGGGGAAAGAGACCCAGTACTTC. Protein sequence: CSARGQAGKETQYF.

The gene calls are TRBV2 and TRBJ1-4, with D perhaps TRBD1 (5 bases). The germline V gene encodes CDR1 SNHLY and CDR2 FYNNEI. Between the trimmed V and J ends, which lost 5 bases and 8 bases, there was a span of 9 bases. CDR3 length: 12 residues. The CDR3 nucleotides are TGTGCCAGCAGTCAGCGGGGGGAAAAACTGTTTTTT. This encodes CASSQRGEKLFF.